This T cell receptor (beta chain) was retrieved from a study of OX40 agonist ivuxolimab in advanced cancers. General study findings and limits: Low normalized T-cell clonal expansion was also seen in some nonresponders. At 0.1 to 3.0 mg/kg and by week 6, CD4+ and CD8+ T cells in the blood had expanded clonally. The antigens recognized by the expanded peripheral T cells, that is their antigen specificity, were not determined.

Clones were read by immunoSEQ multiplex PCR, and TCRdb kept only the in-frame ones, dropping some. The data show around 40,000 clones, 86% seen once. Points on this clone: Its antigen is unidentified.

Trimming stripped 3 bases from V and 0 bases from J, with 9 bases between. Germline CDR1 and CDR2: SGHDT and YYEEEE. The CDR3 has 14 amino acids. V and J are TRBV5-6 and TRBJ1-1; a weak D match, TRBD1 (5 bases). The input for sequencing was CD4+ or CD8+ T cells sorted from blood, taken in a trial of the OX40 agonist ivuxolimab. The TCR sequence derives from an adult with an advanced solid tumor such as melanoma, head and neck, liver or kidney cancer. The CDR3 DNA sequence: TGTGCCAGCAGCTCGGGACCGTTGAACACTGAAGCTTTCTTT. Translated: CASSSGPLNTEAFF.